Listed here are 7 T cell receptor beta chains from one sample, sequenced in a study of T cell responses to AZD1222 COVID-19 vaccine. The assay was immunoSEQ multiplex PCR, and TCRdb's table has in-frame clones only and misses some. The sample contains approximately 100,000 clones, around 87% of which appear only once. The material was peripheral blood, obtained on day 0 of AZD1222 vaccination. The receptors here all came from an adult in good health.

V usage is TRBV6-2 or TRBV6-3 and J usage is TRBJ1-6; 7 nucleotides match TRBD1. CDR3 size: 19 residues. Germline-derived CDR1 and CDR2 are MNHEY and SVGEGT. V gave up 2 bases and J gave up 5 bases; unmatched junction bases: 15. The CDR3 DNA follows: TGTGCCAGCAGTTACGAACCTGGACAGGCCGGATGGGATAATTCACCCCTCCACTTT. Encoded protein: CASSYEPGQAGWDNSPLHF.

The genes are TRBV18 and TRBJ1-2, with TRBD1 matching 9 bases. CDR1 KGHSH and CDR2 LQKENI come from the germline V gene. V was clipped by 5 bases and J by 6 bases; unmatched bases: 10. CDR3 length: 15 residues. The CDR3 bases are TGTGCCAGCTCATCAAGACAGGGGGAGTTCGATGGCTACACCTTC. Its protein product is CASSSRQGEFDGYTF.

The V and J genes are TRBV7-9 and TRBJ1-2, with a possible D match to TRBD1 (5 bases). Germline V lookup: CDR1 SEHNR, CDR2 FQNEAQ (reference sequence). Trimming took off 1 base at V and 5 bases at J, with 5 bases between the two ends. The CDR3 covers 12 residues. The CDR3 spells CASSLGQYGYTF. In DNA form, the CDR3 reads TGTGCCAGCAGCTTAGGACAGTATGGCTACACCTTC.

This chain joins TRBV28 and TRBJ2-2; TRBD2 matches at 11 bases. CDR3 length: 16 amino acids. Germline V gives CDR1 MDHEN, CDR2 SYDVKM. J gave up 3 bases and V 7 bases, and 7 bases lay outside the gene matches. The CDR3 DNA sequence: TGTGCCAGCAACCCCCTAGCGGGAGGAGACACCGGGGAGCTGTTTTTT. Its translation is CASNPLAGGDTGELFF.

The genes are TRBV9 and TRBJ2-1; 13 bases map to TRBD2. Germline CDR1 SGDLS, CDR2 YYNGEE. V shed 7 bases, J shed 9 bases, and the junction held 10 bases outside the gene matches. This CDR3 contains 15 residues. The CDR3 sequence is CASGRGLAGAREQFF. DNA for the CDR3: TGTGCCAGCGGAAGAGGACTAGCGGGAGCCCGTGAGCAGTTCTTC.

V and J are TRBV28 and TRBJ1-2; 8 bases align to TRBD1. CDR1 MDHEN and CDR2 SYDVKM come from the germline V gene. CDR3 length: 15 amino acids. Trimming removed 3 bases from V and 1 base from J; junction bases left unmatched: 4. The CDR3, as DNA: TGTGCCAGCAGTTTGTCTACAGGGGGTAACTATGGCTACACCTTC. Translation gives CASSLSTGGNYGYTF.

The chain has TRBV29-1 and TRBJ2-1; 7 nucleotides align to TRBD2. Germline V gives CDR1 SQVTM, CDR2 ANQGSEA. The CDR3 extends over 17 amino acids. The V segment lost 8 bases and the J segment 0 bases; nucleotides outside the gene matches: 16. Here the CDR3 DNA reads TGCAGCACTCCTGGGGGGACTACCGACGACTCCTACAATGAGCAGTTCTTC. It translates to CSTPGGTTDDSYNEQFF.